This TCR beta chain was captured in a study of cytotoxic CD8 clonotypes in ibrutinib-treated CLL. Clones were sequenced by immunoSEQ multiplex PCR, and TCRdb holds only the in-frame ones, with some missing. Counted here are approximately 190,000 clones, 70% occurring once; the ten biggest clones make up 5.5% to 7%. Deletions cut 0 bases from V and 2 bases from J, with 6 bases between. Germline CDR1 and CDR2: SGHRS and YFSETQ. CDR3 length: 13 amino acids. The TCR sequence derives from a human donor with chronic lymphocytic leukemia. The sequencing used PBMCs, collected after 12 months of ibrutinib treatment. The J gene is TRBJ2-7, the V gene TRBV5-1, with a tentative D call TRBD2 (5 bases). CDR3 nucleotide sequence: TGCGCCAGCAGCTTGGCCGGGACCTACGAGCAGTACTTC. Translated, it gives CASSLAGTYEQYF. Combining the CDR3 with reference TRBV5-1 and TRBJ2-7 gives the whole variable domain KAGVTQTPRYLIKTRGQQVTLSCSPISGHRSVSWYQQTPGQGLQFLFEYFSETQRNKGNFPGRFSGRQFSNSRSEMNVSTLELGDSALYLCASSLAGTYEQYFGPGTRLTVT.